The rows below give T cell receptor beta chains drawn from one sample of a study of blood T cell repertoires in COVID-19. Some clones are missing from TCRdb's copy, which holds only in-frame ones; the method was immunoSEQ multiplex PCR. Among 85,000 to 130,000 clones listed, 80% to 95% were seen once. Sequencing was performed on peripheral blood. The receptors shown here come from a man in his 70s with acute or convalescent COVID-19. CDR3s include the opening cysteine and the closing phenylalanine or tryptophan. D genes are given only for firm matches. Some rows have no size entry. The others give once, few or many, or a class for an expanded clone.

v_gene: TRBV7-5
j_gene: TRBJ1-5
abundance: -
d_gene: -
CDR3nt: TGTGCCAGACTGACAGGGTTGACCCGAAATCAGCCCCAGCATTTT
CDR3aa: CARLTGLTRNQPQHF

v_gene: TRBV29-1
j_gene: TRBJ2-2
abundance: -
d_gene: -
CDR3nt: TGCAGCGTTGACAGGACTAACACCGGGGAGCTGTTTTTT
CDR3aa: CSVDRTNTGELFF

v_gene: TRBV5-1
j_gene: TRBJ1-2
abundance: once
d_gene: -
CDR3nt: TGCGCCAGCACCTCACAGGGTCATGGCTACACCTTC
CDR3aa: CASTSQGHGYTF

v_gene: TRBV5-6
j_gene: TRBJ1-1
abundance: -
d_gene: TRBD1
CDR3nt: TGTGCCATAACCCTACAGGGGGTGAACACTGAAGCTTTCTTT
CDR3aa: CAITLQGVNTEAFF

v_gene: TRBV24-1
j_gene: TRBJ2-2
abundance: -
d_gene: -
CDR3nt: TGTGCCACCAGTGATGTCACAGGGATAACCGGGGAGCTGTTTTTT
CDR3aa: CATSDVTGITGELFF

v_gene: TRBV10-3
j_gene: TRBJ2-5
abundance: -
d_gene: -
CDR3nt: TGTGCCACCTCTGAGGAGGAAGAGACCCAGTACTTC
CDR3aa: CATSEEEETQYF

v_gene: TRBV19
j_gene: TRBJ1-5
abundance: -
d_gene: -
CDR3nt: TGTGCCAGTAACGATCTTGGTCGGGTGAGACAGCCCCAGCATTTT
CDR3aa: CASNDLGRVRQPQHF

v_gene: TRBV2
j_gene: TRBJ2-3
abundance: once
d_gene: TRBD2
CDR3nt: TGTGCCAGCCGACTAGCGGGGGGGCCAGATACGCAGTATTTT
CDR3aa: CASRLAGGPDTQYF

v_gene: TRBV5-1
j_gene: TRBJ1-4
abundance: -
d_gene: TRBD1
CDR3nt: TGCGCCAGCAGCCCCGGGACAGGGGGAAATGAAAAACTGTTTTTT
CDR3aa: CASSPGTGGNEKLFF

v_gene: TRBV11-2
j_gene: TRBJ1-6
abundance: once
d_gene: -
CDR3nt: TGTGCCAGCAGCTTAGGTCCGATGAGCTCCTATAATTCACCCCTCCACTTT
CDR3aa: CASSLGPMSSYNSPLHF

v_gene: TRBV6-5
j_gene: TRBJ1-4
abundance: -
d_gene: -
CDR3nt: TGTGCCAGCAGTTACTCAGAGGCAACTAATGAAAAACTGTTTTTT
CDR3aa: CASSYSEATNEKLFF

v_gene: TRBV5-5
j_gene: TRBJ1-2
abundance: -
d_gene: -
CDR3nt: TGTGCCAGCAGCTTGGCCGGGGGATTAAACTATGGCTACACCTTC
CDR3aa: CASSLAGGLNYGYTF

v_gene: TRBV9
j_gene: TRBJ1-4
abundance: -
d_gene: -
CDR3nt: TGTGCCAGCAGCGTAGCCGGGTATGGTGAAAAACTGTTTTTT
CDR3aa: CASSVAGYGEKLFF

v_gene: TRBV19
j_gene: TRBJ2-7
abundance: few
d_gene: TRBD1
CDR3nt: TGTGCCAGCCGAACCGGGACAGGGCCCTACGAGCAGTACTTC
CDR3aa: CASRTGTGPYEQYF

v_gene: TRBV7-2
j_gene: TRBJ1-3
abundance: -
d_gene: -
CDR3nt: TGTGCCAGCAGCTTGTTGGGGGCACACACCATATATTTT
CDR3aa: CASSLLGAHTIYF

v_gene: TRBV5-1
j_gene: TRBJ2-1
abundance: -
d_gene: TRBD2
CDR3nt: TGCGCCAGCAGCTCGCCGGCTAGCGGGGGGACTAATGAGCAGTTCTTC
CDR3aa: CASSSPASGGTNEQFF

v_gene: TRBV6-5
j_gene: TRBJ2-7
abundance: -
d_gene: -
CDR3nt: TGTGCCAGCAGTCGGGGGACAGACTACGAGCAGTACTTC
CDR3aa: CASSRGTDYEQYF

v_gene: TRBV19
j_gene: TRBJ1-2
abundance: -
d_gene: TRBD1
CDR3nt: TGTGCCAGTCACGACGTAGGGGGCTCCTATGGCTACACCTTC
CDR3aa: CASHDVGGSYGYTF